The 29 T cell receptor beta chains below come from one sample, sequenced in a study of T-cell memory formation after mild COVID-19. A single record per CDR3 protein comes from TCRdb applying MiXCR to the 5' RACE reads. This table has some 350,000 distinct CDR3 sequences, 13% appearing once. The specimen was PBMCs or a T cell subset sorted from them (not recorded which). These receptor sequences come from a man aged 18-30 years who had mild COVID-19 (a few samples of this study predate the infection). Cell type and time point are not known.

This clonotype appeared a few times. The chain has TRBV29-1 and TRBJ2-1; D ambiguous. CDR3 length: 13 residues. Trimming took off 6 bases at V and 10 bases at J, with 19 bases between the two ends. Germline V gene sequence: CDR1 SQVTM, CDR2 ANQGSEA. The CDR3 DNA sequence: TGCAGCGTGGAACCCGAATCCGTACAAGAGCAGTTCTTC. Translation: CSVEPESVQEQFF.

This clonotype was counted ten times or more. The V and J genes are TRBV29-1 and TRBJ2-4, with a tentative D call TRBD1 (5 bases). The CDR3 covers 13 residues. Germline V gene lookup returns CDR1 SQVTM and CDR2 ANQGSEA. Trimming took off 5 bases at V and 9 bases at J, with 17 bases between the two ends. CDR3: CSVPGQDITIQYF. CDR3 DNA sequence: TGCAGCGTTCCAGGGCAGGATATTACCATTCAGTACTTC. The entire variable domain, with the rest obtained from reference TRBV29-1 and TRBJ2-4, is as follows: SAVISQKPSRDICQRGTSLTIQCQVDSQVTMMFWYRQQPGQSLTLIATANQGSEATYESGFVIDKFPISRPNLTFSTLTVSNMSPEDSSIYLCSVPGQDITIQYFGAGTRLSVL.

The genes are TRBV7-2 and TRBJ2-5, with TRBD2 identical over 8 bases. In germline, CDR1 is SGHTA, CDR2 FQGNSA. This CDR3 is built from 14 residues. V lost 3 bases and J lost 4; bases outside the gene matches: 4. CDR3: CASSFGGRPETQYF. Here the CDR3 DNA reads TGTGCCAGCAGCTTTGGCGGGAGGCCAGAGACCCAGTACTTC. The variable domain in full, with the rest retrieved from reference TRBV7-2 and TRBJ2-5, is GAGVSQSPSNKVTEKGKDVELRCDPISGHTALYWYRQSLGQGLEFLIYFQGNSAPDKSGLPSDRFSAERTGGSVSTLTIQRTQQEDSAVYLCASSFGGRPETQYFGPGTRLLVL.

This clonotype was found many times. This sequence joins TRBV10-3 and TRBJ1-5; D call uncertain. This CDR3 spans 14 amino acids. Germline V gene lookup returns CDR1 ENHRY and CDR2 SYGVKD. Trimming cost V 4 bases and J 4 bases, with 11 bases left between them. Written as DNA, the CDR3 is TGTGCCATCAGTGTGGAGGCAGTAAATCAGCCCCAGCATTTT. This sequence encodes CAISVEAVNQPQHF.

This clonotype occurred a few times. This chain uses TRBV10-3 with TRBJ1-5, with 7 bases that match TRBD1. In germline, CDR1 is ENHRY, CDR2 SYGVKD. CDR3 length: 13 residues. The ends lost 7 bases at V and 8 bases at J; junction bases unmatched: 8. The CDR3 here is CAINRGLDEPQHF. The CDR3 nucleotides read TGTGCCATCAATAGGGGGCTGGATGAGCCCCAGCATTTT.

This clonotype was observed a handful of times. The chain combines TRBV5-5 with TRBJ2-5, with 7 bases lining up with TRBD2. J lost 6 bases, V lost 2 bases, and 4 bases had no gene match. The germline V gene has CDR1 SGHKS and CDR2 YYEKEE (reference sequence). CDR3 size: 13 residues. CDR3 DNA: TGTGCCAGCAGCTTTAGCGGGCAGAAGACCCAGTACTTC. It specifies CASSFSGQKTQYF. Full variable domain (remainder filled in from reference TRBV5-5 and TRBJ2-5): DAGVTQSPTHLIKTRGQQVTLRCSPISGHKSVSWYQQVLGQGPQFIFQYYEKEERGRGNFPDRFSARQFPNYSSELNVNALLLGDSALYLCASSFSGQKTQYFGPGTRLLVL.

This clonotype was seen only a few times. The chain combines TRBV4-3 with TRBJ2-2; 7 bases map to TRBD1. V gave up 3 bases and J gave up 1 base; unmatched junction bases: 5. The CDR3 length is 16 residues. Germline CDR1 and CDR2: LGHNA and YSLEER. CDR3 in amino acids: CASSQDRQGNTGELFF. The CDR3 nucleotides are TGCGCCAGCAGCCAGGATCGACAGGGGAACACCGGGGAGCTGTTTTTT.

This chain's CDR3 is CSARAGQGGETQYF. In DNA form, the CDR3 reads TGCAGTGCTAGAGCCGGACAGGGAGGGGAGACCCAGTACTTC. This chain uses TRBV20-1 with TRBJ2-5; tentative D call: TRBD1 (8 bases). This CDR3 contains 14 residues. V lost 1 base and J 5 bases, leaving 14 bases between the germline ends. Germline values: CDR1 DFQATT, CDR2 SNEGSKA (reference sequence).

This clonotype showed up just a few times. V and J are TRBV20-1 and TRBJ2-7; D possibly corresponds to TRBD1 (6 bases). Germline V gives CDR1 DFQATT, CDR2 SNEGSKA (reference sequence). Trimming took 6 bases from V and 3 from J, leaving 9 bases between them. This CDR3 contains 11 residues. The CDR3 loop is CSAKGGYEQYV. In DNA, the CDR3 is TGCAGTGCCAAAGGGGGCTACGAGCAGTACGTC.

The V and J genes are TRBV6-2 or TRBV6-3 and TRBJ2-5, with a possible D match to TRBD1 (6 bases). Germline CDR1 reads MNHEY; CDR2 reads SVGEGT. V lost 5 bases to trimming and J lost 3 bases, with 13 bases between them. The CDR3 is 14 amino acids. CDR3 bases: TGTGCCAGCAGTCCCATGCCAGGGGAAGAGACCCAGTACTTC. Its protein is CASSPMPGEETQYF.

As regards this clonotype: Relative to the germline gene, one junction end is altered; a read error may explain this. J is TRBJ1-1 and V is TRBV6-6; no reliable D call. CDR3 size: 12 residues. Germline V gene sequence: CDR1 MNHNY, CDR2 SVGAGI (reference sequence). The CDR3 DNA reads TGTGCCAGCAGGGAACACAACAATGAAGCTTTCTTT. It is translated as CASREHNNEAFF.

The CDR3 spells CASSSGQGIGPQHF. The CDR3 DNA reads TGTGCCAGCAGTTCCGGACAGGGCATTGGACCCCAGCATTTT. This chain links TRBV27 with TRBJ1-5, with 8 bases aligning to TRBD1. This CDR3 spans 14 amino acids. The germline V gene has CDR1 MNHEY and CDR2 SMNVEV (reference sequence). V lost 4 bases and J lost 10; bases outside the gene matches: 9.

There are a few counts of this clonotype. The chain couples TRBV6-1 to TRBJ2-7; TRBD1 aligns across 8 bases. CDR3 length equals 15 residues. Losses at the gene ends were 3 bases for V and 4 bases for J; bases not matched to a gene: 8. CDR1 is MNHNS and CDR2 is SASEGT in the germline V gene. DNA for the CDR3: TGTGCCAGCAGTGAGCAGGGGGCTCTCCCATACGAGCAGTACGTC. Protein product: CASSEQGALPYEQYV.

The table lists this clonotype with a few counts. The rearrangement uses TRBV20-1 and TRBJ2-5; D is perhaps TRBD1 (6 bases). The CDR3 runs to 15 residues. Germline V gene data show CDR1 as DFQATT and CDR2 as SNEGSKA (reference sequence). Trimming pared 6 bases from V and 2 bases from J, leaving 19 bases between. The chain's CDR3 is CSAVRRQDEQETQYF. The CDR3 region has the DNA TGCAGTGCCGTGCGCCGACAGGATGAACAAGAGACCCAGTACTTC.

This clonotype has just a few counts. The rearrangement links TRBV18 to TRBJ2-7; 8 bases align to TRBD1. Germline values: CDR1 KGHSH, CDR2 LQKENI. The CDR3 consists of 12 residues. V was clipped by 6 bases and J by 5 bases; unmatched bases: 3. In DNA, the CDR3 is TGTGCCAGCTCGTCGGACAGGGACGAGCAGTACTTC. It codes for CASSSDRDEQYF. Using reference TRBV18 and TRBJ2-7 for the parts outside the CDR3, the full variable domain is NAGVMQNPRHLVRRRGQEARLRCSPMKGHSHVYWYRQLPEEGLKFMVYLQKENIIDESGMPKERFSAEFPKEGPSILRIQQVVRGDSAAYFCASSSDRDEQYFGPGTRLTVT.

There are a few counts of this clonotype. The chain recombines TRBV6-1 with TRBJ1-6; D not certain. Germline CDR1 MNHNS, CDR2 SASEGT. The CDR3 consists of 15 residues. Trimming took 1 base from V and 7 from J, leaving 11 bases between them. For the CDR3, the DNA is TGTGCCAGCAGTGAAGGGGTCAGCCGAAATTCACCCCTCCACTTT. It specifies CASSEGVSRNSPLHF.

J is TRBJ2-3 and V is TRBV28; D is unclear. The CDR3 sequence is 12 residues long. Trimming removed 2 bases from V and 7 bases from J, with 7 bases in between. CDR1 and CDR2 from the germline V gene are MDHEN and SYDVKM. The CDR3 spells CASSLAKNTQYF. CDR3 sequence (DNA): TGTGCCAGCAGTTTAGCGAAAAATACGCAGTATTTT.

This clonotype was observed a handful of times. The chain is built from TRBV30 and TRBJ2-1; 11 bases are a match to TRBD1. Germline values: CDR1 GTSNPN, CDR2 SVGIG (reference sequence). The CDR3 is 13 amino acids. V trimming: 4 bases; J trimming: 6 bases; junction bases outside the gene matches: 2. CDR3 sequence reads: CAWTGTGGNEQFF. Here the CDR3 DNA reads TGTGCCTGGACCGGGACAGGGGGCAATGAGCAGTTCTTC.

In nucleotides, the CDR3 is TGCGCCAGCAGCTCCGGGGAGGGCGGCGAGCAGTACGTC. This translates into CASSSGEGGEQYV. The chain joins TRBV5-1 to TRBJ2-7; 7 bases map to TRBD2. Germline CDR1 SGHRS, CDR2 YFSETQ. V was pared by 3 bases and J by 6 bases, with 6 bases of the junction left unmatched. The CDR3 is 13 residues long.

This clonotype has ten or more counts. This chain joins TRBV10-3 and TRBJ1-4; 10 bases map to TRBD1. The J segment lost 7 bases and the V segment lost 8 bases, leaving 7 bases of the junction unmatched. The germline gives CDR1 ENHRY, CDR2 SYGVKD. The CDR3 runs 14 residues. The CDR3 loop is CAISPRDRGEKLFF. The CDR3 DNA reads as TGTGCCATCTCTCCCCGGGACAGGGGTGAAAAACTGTTTTTT.

The chain combines TRBV7-2 with TRBJ2-2, with D maybe TRBD1 (6 bases). This CDR3 is 16 amino acids long. Germline CDR1 reads SGHTA; CDR2 reads FQGNSA. Trimming took off 5 bases at V and 4 bases at J, with 17 bases between the two ends. CDR3 loop: CASSLLVGTFTGELFF. The CDR3 DNA follows: TGTGCCAGCAGCCTATTGGTGGGGACATTCACCGGGGAGCTGTTTTTT.

This clonotype was seen at least ten times. The chain employs TRBV6-4 and TRBJ2-2; 10 bases line up with TRBD2. The CDR3 is 15 amino acids. Germline assignment: CDR1 MRHNA and CDR2 SNTAGT. The trim removed 3 bases at V and 4 bases at J, leaving 2 bases unmatched. CDR3 sequence: CASSESGGATGELFF. Here the CDR3 DNA reads TGTGCCAGCAGTGAAAGCGGGGGGGCCACCGGGGAGCTGTTTTTT.

This clonotype was detected ten times or more. The V gene is TRBV5-1, the J gene TRBJ2-7; maybe TRBD2 (6 bases). Deletions cut 0 bases from V and 3 bases from J, with 13 bases between. Germline V gene data show CDR1 as SGHRS and CDR2 as YFSETQ. The CDR3 consists of 15 residues. The CDR3 reads CASSLGGTDYYEQYV. The CDR3 DNA follows: TGCGCCAGCAGCTTGGGGGGGACTGATTACTACGAGCAGTACGTC.

V and J are TRBV12-3 or TRBV12-4 and TRBJ1-5; unclear D gene. This CDR3 has 13 amino acids. V was shortened by 5 bases and J by 11 bases, with 16 bases between the two germline ends. For the CDR3, the DNA is TGTGCCAGCAGTCCAGAACGGAAACAAGCCCAGCATTTT. Translating it yields CASSPERKQAQHF.

This clonotype appeared a few times. The chain links TRBV11-2 to TRBJ1-2; no clear D. Germline V gene data show CDR1 as SGHAT and CDR2 as FQNNGV. The CDR3 has 14 residues. Trimming cost V 6 bases and J 2 bases, with 13 bases left between them. CDR3 in amino acids: CASSRSSANYGYTF. The CDR3 DNA is TGTGCCAGCAGTCGGAGTTCTGCGAACTATGGCTACACCTTC. Full variable domain (rest looked up from reference TRBV11-2 and TRBJ1-2): EAGVAQSPRYKIIEKRQSVAFWCNPISGHATLYWYQQILGQGPKLLIQFQNNGVVDDSQLPKDRFSAERLKGVDSTLKIQPAKLEDSAVYLCASSRSSANYGYTFGSGTRLTVV.

This clonotype has more than one count but fewer than ten. The chain links TRBV4-1 to TRBJ2-7, with D unresolved. This CDR3 is 15 amino acids long. CDR1 is MGHRA, CDR2 YSYEKL, per germline. The germline V and J ends were trimmed by 0 bases and 3 bases, with 12 bases remaining between them. CDR3 residues: CASSQEQALLYEQYF. CDR3 in DNA: TGCGCCAGCAGCCAAGAGCAGGCCTTACTCTACGAGCAGTACTTC.

The V gene is TRBV12-3 or TRBV12-4, the J gene TRBJ2-3; D gene ambiguous. This CDR3 has 17 amino acids. The CDR3 sequence is CAITSGPPAGSTDTQYF. Written as DNA, the CDR3 is TGTGCAATCACTTCCGGGCCTCCCGCTGGTAGCACAGATACGCAGTATTTT.

The chain joins TRBV14 to TRBJ2-2; D is perhaps TRBD1 or TRBD2 (5 bases each). V was clipped by 0 bases and J by 1 base, with 9 bases between them. Germline V gene lookup returns CDR1 SGHDN and CDR2 FVKESK. CDR3 length: 16 amino acids. DNA for the CDR3: TGTGCCAGCAGCCAAGAATGGGGGAAGAACACCGGGGAGCTGTTTTTT. This codes for CASSQEWGKNTGELFF. Filled out from reference TRBV14 and TRBJ2-2, the complete variable domain reads EAGVTQFPSHSVIEKGQTVTLRCDPISGHDNLYWYRRVMGKEIKFLLHFVKESKQDESGMPNNRFLAERTGGTYSTLKVQPAELEDSGVYFCASSQEWGKNTGELFFGEGSRLTVL.

This sequence joins TRBV7-2 and TRBJ1-6; D perhaps matches TRBD1 (5 bases). The CDR3 length is 14 residues. CDR1 is SGHTA and CDR2 is FQGNSA in the germline V gene. Trimming removed 1 base at V and 7 bases at J, with 8 bases between. As DNA, the CDR3 is TGTGCCAGCAGCTTAGAGAGGACAAATTCACCCCTCCACTTT. Translating it yields CASSLERTNSPLHF.